Presented here are 14 T cell receptor beta chains from one specimen sequenced in a study of CD8+ T cells in alopecia areata. In each case, RNA was isolated and then reverse transcribed into cDNA as the sequencing template. Assay used: immunoSEQ multiplex PCR; TCRdb lists only in-frame clones, some missing. The repertoire holds about 160,000 clones, with about two thirds as singletons. Treatment specified: oral pan-JAK inhibitor, 5-10 mg twice daily. Sequences were derived from CD4+ T cells sorted from blood, sampled at week 4, from a patient treated with tofacitinib. These receptors were taken from a human donor with alopecia areata.

The chain has TRBV9 and TRBJ2-5; a possible D gene is TRBD1 (6 bases). This CDR3 is 14 amino acids long. Germline V CDR1 and CDR2: SGDLS, YYNGEE. V was clipped by 4 bases and J by 1 base, with 11 bases between them. CDR3 region: CASSPGQIQETQYF. The CDR3 region has the DNA TGTGCCAGCAGCCCCGGACAGATCCAAGAGACCCAGTACTTC.

This clone was detected only a few times. The chain combines TRBV6-5 with TRBJ1-1; D possibly corresponds to TRBD1 (6 bases). This CDR3 contains 12 residues. The V end lost 6 bases, the J end lost 6 bases, and 11 bases lay between the germline ends. Germline V gene sequence: CDR1 MNHEY, CDR2 SVGAGI. The CDR3 bases are TGTGCCAGCAGGAACAGGGTGGCTGAAGCTTTCTTT. Its translation: CASRNRVAEAFF.

This clone was picked up a small number of times. The CDR3 sequence is CASSFRGSGNQPQHF. The CDR3 nucleotides are TGTGCCAGCAGCTTCCGGGGGAGCGGCAATCAGCCCCAGCATTTT. The chain has TRBV5-6 and TRBJ1-5; D is possibly TRBD1 (5 bases). CDR1 and CDR2 from the germline V gene are SGHDT and YYEEEE. Trimming stripped 2 bases from V and 2 bases from J, with 11 bases between. The length of the CDR3 is 15 residues. Together with reference TRBV5-6 and TRBJ1-5, the CDR3 gives the full variable domain: DAGVTQSPTHLIKTRGQQVTLRCSPKSGHDTVSWYQQALGQGPQFIFQYYEEEERQRGNFPDRFSGHQFPNYSSELNVNALLLGDSALYLCASSFRGSGNQPQHFGDGTRLSIL.

The gene calls are TRBV5-1 and TRBJ2-2; possible D gene TRBD2, 5 bases. Trimming cost V 2 bases and J 4 bases, with 9 bases left between them. Germline CDR1 and CDR2: SGHRS and YFSETQ. This CDR3 is 14 amino acids long. CDR3 nucleotide sequence: TGCGCCAGCAGCTTAGGACTTCCCACCGGGGAGCTGTTTTTT. Translating gives CASSLGLPTGELFF.

The chain couples TRBV29-1 to TRBJ2-3, with D maybe TRBD2 (5 bases). CDR1 is SQVTM and CDR2 is ANQGSEA in the germline V gene. V lost 5 bases and J 2 bases, leaving 8 bases between the germline ends. The CDR3 is made up of 12 amino acids. The CDR3 DNA sequence: TGCAGCGTTAGGGAGTTCACAGATACGCAGTATTTT. It encodes CSVREFTDTQYF.

This sequence joins TRBV5-1 and TRBJ2-3; D tentatively reads TRBD1 or TRBD2 (5 bases each). The germline CDR1 and CDR2 sequences are SGHRS and YFSETQ. This CDR3 contains 15 residues. Deletions cut 0 bases from V and 4 bases from J, with 12 bases between. CDR3 amino acids: CASSLGGATADTQYF. CDR3 nucleotide sequence: TGCGCCAGCAGCTTGGGAGGGGCTACAGCAGATACGCAGTATTTT.

The chain couples TRBV20-1 to TRBJ1-5; 7 bases line up with TRBD1. Germline assignment: CDR1 DFQATT and CDR2 SNEGSKA (reference sequence). With 0 bases clipped from V and 11 bases from J, the junction kept 1 base outside the gene matches. The CDR3 runs to 11 residues. CDR3 coding DNA: TGCAGTGCTAGAGAAGGACAGGCCCAGCATTTT. Its protein product is CSAREGQAQHF.

The rearrangement links TRBV27 to TRBJ2-7, with 8 bases that match TRBD1. Germline V gene lookup returns CDR1 MNHEY and CDR2 SMNVEV (reference sequence). The CDR3 spans 14 residues. The junction had 3 bases not matched to a gene; V was cut back by 4 bases and J by 1 base. Here the CDR3 DNA reads TGTGCCAGCAGTTCGAGGACAGGGTCCTACGAGCAGTACTTC. Its protein is CASSSRTGSYEQYF.

The CDR3 is CAWSVGERNQPQHF. DNA of the CDR3: TGTGCCTGGAGTGTGGGAGAGCGCAATCAGCCCCAGCATTTT. This rearrangement joins TRBV30 to TRBJ1-5; D is unclear. The V gene's germline CDR1 is GTSNPN and CDR2 SVGIG (reference sequence). The CDR3 length is 14 residues. Trimming cost V 0 bases and J 2 bases, with 8 bases left between them.

The chain links TRBV6-5 to TRBJ2-7, with 8 bases lining up with TRBD1. Germline V gene lookup returns CDR1 MNHEY and CDR2 SVGAGI. V trimming: 7 bases; J trimming: 3 bases; junction bases outside the gene matches: 11. The CDR3 is 15 amino acids. CDR3 sequence (DNA): TGTGCCAGCACCGGGGCAGGGGGCAAAGGCTACGAGCAGTACTTC. This gives the protein CASTGAGGKGYEQYF.

To note about this clone: Other DNA sequences in the same sample also yield this CDR3. The DNA for the CDR3 is TGTGCCAGCAGCCCGGGACAAAACTATGGCTACACCTTC. Translated, it gives CASSPGQNYGYTF. The chain has TRBV6-5 and TRBJ1-2; tentatively, D is TRBD1 (6 bases). Trimming cost V 6 bases and J 2 bases, with 10 bases left between them. Germline CDR1 reads MNHEY; CDR2 reads SVGAGI. The CDR3 sequence is 13 residues long.

This clone was seen only once. The chain couples TRBV25-1 to TRBJ1-1; perhaps TRBD1 as D (5 bases). Germline CDR1 reads MGHDK; CDR2 reads SYGVNS. There are 14 residues in the CDR3. The germline V and J ends were trimmed by 4 bases and 6 bases, with 15 bases remaining between them. For the CDR3, the DNA is TGTGCCAGCAGTGCCCTCGGGGGTGGGGCTGAAGCTTTCTTT. Translating gives CASSALGGGAEAFF. Supplemented by reference TRBV25-1 and TRBJ1-1, the full variable domain reads EADIYQTPRYLVIGTGKKITLECSQTMGHDKMYWYQQDPGMELHLIHYSYGVNSTEKGDLSSESTVSRIRTEHFPLTLESARPSHTSQYLCASSALGGGAEAFFGQGTRLTVV.

This clone was seen a few times. The rearrangement joins TRBV11-3 to TRBJ2-3; 8 bases fit TRBD2. The junction had 7 bases not matched to a gene; V was cut back by 5 bases and J by 0 bases. The CDR3 is 16 amino acids. Germline loops: CDR1 SGHNT, CDR2 YENEEA. The CDR3 nucleotides are TGTGCCAGCAGCCCCGGAGTAGCGGGGAGCACAGATACGCAGTATTTT. It is translated as CASSPGVAGSTDTQYF.

V usage is TRBV25-1 and J usage is TRBJ2-2; no firm D call. The length of the CDR3 is 15 residues. Germline CDR1 reads MGHDK; CDR2 reads SYGVNS. V was pared by 5 bases and J by 0 bases, with 10 bases between. CDR3 bases: TGTGCCAGCAGTCTACCGGTCGCGAACACCGGGGAGCTGTTTTTT. This sequence encodes CASSLPVANTGELFF.